This TCR beta chain was recovered during a study of cytomegalovirus exposure and HLA in healthy donors. PCR involved 60 Vbeta and 13 Jbeta primers. Assay used: immunoSEQ multiplex PCR; TCRdb lists only in-frame clones, some missing. Among some 120,000 clones, roughly 75% were seen once, and the ten largest hold 5.3%. V shed 10 bases and J shed 5 bases, with 15 bases lying between them. Germline V gives CDR1 LNHDA, CDR2 SQIVND (reference sequence). The CDR3 runs to 13 residues. Of note for this clone: Its antigen is not identified.

The study, taken as a whole, reports: TCR beta V- and J-gene trimming, according to a later analysis, was linked to a missense DCLRE1C variant.

The chain joins TRBV19 to TRBJ1-5, with D maybe TRBD1 (5 bases). Sequences were obtained from PBMCs. This receptor was identified in a man younger than 40 in good health and CMV-seronegative. The CDR3 DNA reads as TGTGCCACTCGGTACGGCAGGGATCAGCCCCAGCATTTT. Encoded protein: CATRYGRDQPQHF.